This T cell receptor beta chain was sequenced for a study of T cell repertoires in cytomegalovirus infection. This clonotype was recorded many times. Antigen: not known. TCRdb ran MiXCR on the reads and lists one entry per CDR3 protein. The sample shows about 280,000 distinct CDR3 sequences, around 20% of them seen only once. Germline lookup yields CDR1 MNHEY and CDR2 SVGEGT. The CDR3 is 16 amino acids. V dropped 7 bases and J dropped 2; count of bases not matched to a gene: 13. Specimen: cultured PBMCs, collected from culture after CMV antigen stimulation. The V call is TRBV6-2 or TRBV6-3, the J call TRBJ2-7; TRBD1 matches at 8 bases. This receptor was taken from a human donor in good health (CMV status not recorded). Some clones in this sample may be carry-over from other donors' samples. The CDR3 DNA is TGTGCCAGCACTGTGGGATGGGACAGGAGAGCCTACGAGCAGTACTTC. Its translation: CASTVGWDRRAYEQYF.